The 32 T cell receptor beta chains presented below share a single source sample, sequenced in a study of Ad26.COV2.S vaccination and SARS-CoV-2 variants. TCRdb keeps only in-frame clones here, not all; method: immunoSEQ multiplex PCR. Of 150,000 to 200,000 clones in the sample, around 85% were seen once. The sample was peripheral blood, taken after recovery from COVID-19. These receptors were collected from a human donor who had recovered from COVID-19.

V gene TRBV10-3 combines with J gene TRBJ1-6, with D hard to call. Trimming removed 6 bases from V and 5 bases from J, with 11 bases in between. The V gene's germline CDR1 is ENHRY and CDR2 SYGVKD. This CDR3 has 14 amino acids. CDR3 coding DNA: TGTGCCATCAGGCAAGGGCGGGATAATTCACCCCTCCACTTT. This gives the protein CAIRQGRDNSPLHF.

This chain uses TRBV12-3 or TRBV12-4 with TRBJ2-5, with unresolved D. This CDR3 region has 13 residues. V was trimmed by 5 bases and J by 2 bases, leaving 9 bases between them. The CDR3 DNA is TGTGCCAGCAGTCCAGTAAGTCAAGAGACCCAGTACTTC. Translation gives CASSPVSQETQYF.

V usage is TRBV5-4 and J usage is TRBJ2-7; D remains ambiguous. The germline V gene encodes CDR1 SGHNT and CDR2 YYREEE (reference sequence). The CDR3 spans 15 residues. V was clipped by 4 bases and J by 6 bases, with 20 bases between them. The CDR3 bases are TGTGCCAGCAGCGACATGGTGGCGTCAGCGAGCGAGCAGTACTTC. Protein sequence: CASSDMVASASEQYF.

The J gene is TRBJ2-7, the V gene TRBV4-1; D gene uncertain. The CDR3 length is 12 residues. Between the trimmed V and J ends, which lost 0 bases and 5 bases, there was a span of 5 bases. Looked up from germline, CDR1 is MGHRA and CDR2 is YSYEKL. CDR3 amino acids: CASSQDGNEQYF. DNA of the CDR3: TGCGCCAGCAGCCAAGATGGAAACGAGCAGTACTTC.

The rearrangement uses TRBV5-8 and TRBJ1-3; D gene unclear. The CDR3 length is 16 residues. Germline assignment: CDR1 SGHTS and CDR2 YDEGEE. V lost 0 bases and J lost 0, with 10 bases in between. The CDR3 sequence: CASSLGSLSSGNTIYF. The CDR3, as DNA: TGTGCCAGCAGCTTGGGGTCACTGAGCTCTGGAAACACCATATATTTT.

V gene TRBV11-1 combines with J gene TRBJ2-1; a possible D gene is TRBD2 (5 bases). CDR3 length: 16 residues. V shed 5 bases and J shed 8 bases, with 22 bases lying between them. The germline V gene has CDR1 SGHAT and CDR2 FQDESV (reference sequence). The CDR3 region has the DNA TGTGCCAGCAGCCTTAGGAGAGGGAGCATTTTCGATGAGCAGTTCTTC. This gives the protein CASSLRRGSIFDEQFF.

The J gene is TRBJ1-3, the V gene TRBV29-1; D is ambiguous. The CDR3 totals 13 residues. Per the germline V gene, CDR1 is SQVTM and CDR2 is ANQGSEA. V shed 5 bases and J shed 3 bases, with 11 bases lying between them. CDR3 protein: CSVRGGGGNTIYF. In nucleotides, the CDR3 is TGCAGCGTTCGGGGAGGAGGTGGAAACACCATATATTTT. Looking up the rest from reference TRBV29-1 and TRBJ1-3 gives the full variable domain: SAVISQKPSRDICQRGTSLTIQCQVDSQVTMMFWYRQQPGQSLTLIATANQGSEATYESGFVIDKFPISRPNLTFSTLTVSNMSPEDSSIYLCSVRGGGGNTIYFGEGSWLTVV.

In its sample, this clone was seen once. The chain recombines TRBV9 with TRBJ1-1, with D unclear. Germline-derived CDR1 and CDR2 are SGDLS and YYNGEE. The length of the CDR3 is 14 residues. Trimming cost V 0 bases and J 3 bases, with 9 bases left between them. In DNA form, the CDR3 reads TGTGCCAGCAGCGTAGCAGAGAGATACACTGAAGCTTTCTTT. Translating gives CASSVAERYTEAFF.

The CDR3 here is CASTQSWADTQYF. The DNA of the CDR3 is TGTGCCAGCACCCAGAGTTGGGCCGATACGCAGTATTTT. The chain couples TRBV12-3 or TRBV12-4 to TRBJ2-3; D is uncertain. V lost 7 bases to trimming and J lost 6 bases, with 14 bases between them. The CDR3 is 13 amino acids.

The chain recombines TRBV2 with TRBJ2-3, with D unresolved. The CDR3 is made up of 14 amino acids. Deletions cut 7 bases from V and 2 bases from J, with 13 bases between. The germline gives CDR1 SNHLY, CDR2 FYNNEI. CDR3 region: CASTKKPSTDTQYF. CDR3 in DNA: TGTGCCAGCACCAAAAAGCCCTCCACAGATACGCAGTATTTT.

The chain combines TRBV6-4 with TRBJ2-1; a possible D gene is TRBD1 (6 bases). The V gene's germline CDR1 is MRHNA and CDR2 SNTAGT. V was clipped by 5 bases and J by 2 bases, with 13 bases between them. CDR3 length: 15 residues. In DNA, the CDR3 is TGTGCCAGCAGTCTGGGGGCAGGTACCTACAATGAGCAGTTCTTC. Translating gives CASSLGAGTYNEQFF.

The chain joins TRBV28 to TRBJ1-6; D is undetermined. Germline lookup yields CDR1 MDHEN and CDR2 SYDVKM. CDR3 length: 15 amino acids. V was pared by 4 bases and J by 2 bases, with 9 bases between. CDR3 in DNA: TGTGCCAGCAGTTCTAGTCGGCCCTATAATTCACCCCTCCACTTT. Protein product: CASSSSRPYNSPLHF.

The CDR3 here is CASSLAGKRGYTF. The CDR3 DNA reads TGTGCCAGCAGCTTAGCGGGGAAGCGGGGCTACACCTTC. This rearrangement joins TRBV7-8 to TRBJ1-2; D gene unclear. The CDR3 length is 13 residues. With 0 bases removed from V and 8 bases from J, the gap between germline ends came to 10 bases. Germline V CDR1 and CDR2: SGHVS, FQNEAQ.

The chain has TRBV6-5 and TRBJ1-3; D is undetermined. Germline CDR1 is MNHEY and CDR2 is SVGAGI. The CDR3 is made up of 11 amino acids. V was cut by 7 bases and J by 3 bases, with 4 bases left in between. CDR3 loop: CASTSGNTIYF. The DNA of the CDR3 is TGTGCCAGCACCAGTGGAAACACCATATATTTT.

CDR3 DNA: TGTGCCAGCAAAGTACTAGCGGGGGGAGAGACCCAGTACTTC. Protein product: CASKVLAGGETQYF. The chain is built from TRBV6-5 and TRBJ2-5; TRBD2 matches 12 bases. Germline loops: CDR1 MNHEY, CDR2 SVGAGI. CDR3 length: 14 residues. The J segment lost 4 bases and the V segment lost 7 bases, leaving 4 bases of the junction unmatched.

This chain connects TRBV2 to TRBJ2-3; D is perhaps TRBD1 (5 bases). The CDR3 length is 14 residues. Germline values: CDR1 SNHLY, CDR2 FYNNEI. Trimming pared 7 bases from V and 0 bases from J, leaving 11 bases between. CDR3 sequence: CASTDSGSTDTQYF. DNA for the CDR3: TGTGCCAGCACTGACAGTGGGAGCACAGATACGCAGTATTTT.

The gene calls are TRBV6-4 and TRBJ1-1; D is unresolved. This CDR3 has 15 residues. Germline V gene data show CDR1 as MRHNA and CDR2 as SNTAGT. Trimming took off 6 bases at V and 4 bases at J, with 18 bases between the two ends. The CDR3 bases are TGTGCCAGCAGCCCGGATTGGGGAAGCGTCACTGAAGCTTTCTTT. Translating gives CASSPDWGSVTEAFF.

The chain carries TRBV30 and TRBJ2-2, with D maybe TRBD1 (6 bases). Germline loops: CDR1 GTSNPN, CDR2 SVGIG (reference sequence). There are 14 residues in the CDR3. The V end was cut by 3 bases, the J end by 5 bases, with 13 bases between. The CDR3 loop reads CAWRRGTFTGELFF. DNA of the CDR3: TGTGCCTGGAGAAGGGGGACCTTTACCGGGGAGCTGTTTTTT. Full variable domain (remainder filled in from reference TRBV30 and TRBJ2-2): SQTIHQWPATLVQPVGSPLSLECTVEGTSNPNLYWYRQAAGRGLQLLFYSVGIGQISSEVPQNLSASRPQDRQFILSSKKLLLSDSGFYLCAWRRGTFTGELFFGEGSRLTVL.

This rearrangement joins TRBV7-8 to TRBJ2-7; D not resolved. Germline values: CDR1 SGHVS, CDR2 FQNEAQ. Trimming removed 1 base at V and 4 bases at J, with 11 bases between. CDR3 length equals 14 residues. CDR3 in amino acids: CASSLGTRSYEQYF. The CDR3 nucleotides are TGTGCCAGCAGCTTAGGCACCAGGTCTTACGAGCAGTACTTC.

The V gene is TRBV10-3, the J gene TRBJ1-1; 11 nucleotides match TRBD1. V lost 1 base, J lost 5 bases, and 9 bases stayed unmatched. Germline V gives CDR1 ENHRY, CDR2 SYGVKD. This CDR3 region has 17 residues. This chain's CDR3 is CAISEWRDRGYGTEAFF. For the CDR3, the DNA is TGTGCCATCAGTGAGTGGCGGGACAGGGGGTATGGAACTGAAGCTTTCTTT.

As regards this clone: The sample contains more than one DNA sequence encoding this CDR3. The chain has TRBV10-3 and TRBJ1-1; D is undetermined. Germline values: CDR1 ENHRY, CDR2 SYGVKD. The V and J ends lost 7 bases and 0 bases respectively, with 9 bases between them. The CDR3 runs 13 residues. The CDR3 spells CAITGSMNTEAFF. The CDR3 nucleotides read TGTGCCATCACGGGCTCCATGAACACTGAAGCTTTCTTT.

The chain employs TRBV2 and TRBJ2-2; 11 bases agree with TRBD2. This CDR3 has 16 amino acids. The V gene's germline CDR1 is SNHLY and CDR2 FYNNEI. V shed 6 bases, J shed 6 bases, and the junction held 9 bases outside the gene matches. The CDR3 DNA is TGTGCCAGCAGCCGCGCGACTAGCGGGATGGCCGGGGAGCTGTTTTTT. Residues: CASSRATSGMAGELFF.

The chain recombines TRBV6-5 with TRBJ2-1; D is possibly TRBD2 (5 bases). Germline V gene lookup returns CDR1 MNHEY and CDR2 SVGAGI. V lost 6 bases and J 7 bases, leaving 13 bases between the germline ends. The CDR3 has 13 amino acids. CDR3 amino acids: CASRLGELNEQFF. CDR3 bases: TGTGCCAGCAGGCTCGGGGAATTGAATGAGCAGTTCTTC.

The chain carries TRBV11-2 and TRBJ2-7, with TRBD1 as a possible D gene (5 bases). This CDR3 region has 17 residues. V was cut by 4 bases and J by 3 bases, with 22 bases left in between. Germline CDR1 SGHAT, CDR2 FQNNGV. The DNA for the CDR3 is TGTGCCAGCAGCTCGACCCAGGGATCCCTATTAATCTACGAGCAGTACTTC. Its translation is CASSSTQGSLLIYEQYF. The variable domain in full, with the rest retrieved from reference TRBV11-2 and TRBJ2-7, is EAGVAQSPRYKIIEKRQSVAFWCNPISGHATLYWYQQILGQGPKLLIQFQNNGVVDDSQLPKDRFSAERLKGVDSTLKIQPAKLEDSAVYLCASSSTQGSLLIYEQYFGPGTRLTVT.

In DNA, the CDR3 is TGTGCCAGCAGCTTCGGCGCGTCCGAGCAGTACTTC. Amino acid sequence: CASSFGASEQYF. This chain links TRBV5-6 with TRBJ2-7; no reliable D call. CDR3 size: 12 residues. V shed 2 bases and J shed 6 bases, with 9 bases lying between them. Germline assignment: CDR1 SGHDT and CDR2 YYEEEE.

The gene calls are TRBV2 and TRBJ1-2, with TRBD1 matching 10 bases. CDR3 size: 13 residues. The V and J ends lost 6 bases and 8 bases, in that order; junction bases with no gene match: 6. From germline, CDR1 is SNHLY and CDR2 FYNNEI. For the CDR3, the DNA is TGTGCCAGCAGGAGACAGGGGGCTGAAGGCTACACCTTC. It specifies CASRRQGAEGYTF.

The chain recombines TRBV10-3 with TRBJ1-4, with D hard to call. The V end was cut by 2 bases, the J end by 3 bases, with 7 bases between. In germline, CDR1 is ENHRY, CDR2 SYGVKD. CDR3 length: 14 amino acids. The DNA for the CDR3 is TGTGCCATCAGTGAGGTGGGCTCTAATGAAAAACTGTTTTTT. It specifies CAISEVGSNEKLFF.

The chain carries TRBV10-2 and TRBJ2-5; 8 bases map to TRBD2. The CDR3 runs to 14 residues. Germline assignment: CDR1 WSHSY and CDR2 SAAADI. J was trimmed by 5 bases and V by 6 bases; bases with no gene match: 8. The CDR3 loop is CASRVTVAGETQYF. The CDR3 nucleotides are TGCGCCAGCAGGGTGACGGTAGCGGGGGAGACCCAGTACTTC.

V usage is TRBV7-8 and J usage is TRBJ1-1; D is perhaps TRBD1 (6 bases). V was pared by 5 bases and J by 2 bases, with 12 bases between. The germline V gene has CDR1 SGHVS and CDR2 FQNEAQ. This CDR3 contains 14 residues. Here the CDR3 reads CASSDRTDNTEAFF. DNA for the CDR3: TGTGCCAGCAGCGACCGGACAGACAACACTGAAGCTTTCTTT.

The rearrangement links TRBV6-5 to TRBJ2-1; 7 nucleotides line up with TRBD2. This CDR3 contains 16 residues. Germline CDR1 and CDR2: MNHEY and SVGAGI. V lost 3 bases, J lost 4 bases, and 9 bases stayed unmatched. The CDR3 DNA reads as TGTGCCAGCAGTTATTGGCGGGAGAGGAGTTACAATGAGCAGTTCTTC. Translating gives CASSYWRERSYNEQFF.

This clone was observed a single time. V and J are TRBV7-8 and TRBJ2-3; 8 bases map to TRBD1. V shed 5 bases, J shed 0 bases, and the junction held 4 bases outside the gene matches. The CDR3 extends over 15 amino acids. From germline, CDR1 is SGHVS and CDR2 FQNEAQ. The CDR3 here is CASSVDRGSTDTQYF. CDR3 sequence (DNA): TGTGCCAGCAGCGTTGACAGGGGAAGCACAGATACGCAGTATTTT. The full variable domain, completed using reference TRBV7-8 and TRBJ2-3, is GAGVSQSPRYKVAKRGQDVALRCDPISGHVSLFWYQQALGQGPEFLTYFQNEAQLDKSGLPSDRFFAERPEGSVSTLKIQRTQQEDSAVYLCASSVDRGSTDTQYFGPGTRLTVL.

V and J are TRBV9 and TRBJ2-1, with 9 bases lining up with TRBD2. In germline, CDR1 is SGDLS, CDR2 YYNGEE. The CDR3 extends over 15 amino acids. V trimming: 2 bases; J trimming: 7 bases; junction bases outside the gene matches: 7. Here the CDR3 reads CASSVSGSPSNEQFF. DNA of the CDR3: TGTGCCAGCAGCGTTAGCGGGAGTCCGTCGAATGAGCAGTTCTTC.